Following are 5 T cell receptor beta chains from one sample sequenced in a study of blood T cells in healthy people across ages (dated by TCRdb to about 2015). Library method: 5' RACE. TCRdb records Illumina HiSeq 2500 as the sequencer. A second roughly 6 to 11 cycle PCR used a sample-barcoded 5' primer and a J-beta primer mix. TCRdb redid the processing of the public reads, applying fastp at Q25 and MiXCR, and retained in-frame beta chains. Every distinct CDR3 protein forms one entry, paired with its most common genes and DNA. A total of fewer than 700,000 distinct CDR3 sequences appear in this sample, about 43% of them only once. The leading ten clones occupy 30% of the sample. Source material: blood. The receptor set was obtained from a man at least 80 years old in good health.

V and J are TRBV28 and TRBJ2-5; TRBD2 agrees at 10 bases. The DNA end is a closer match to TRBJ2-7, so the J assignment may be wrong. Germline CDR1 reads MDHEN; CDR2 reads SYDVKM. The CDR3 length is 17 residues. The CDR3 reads CASRLRASGSYPYEQYF. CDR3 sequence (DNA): TGTGCCAGCCGTCTACGGGCTAGCGGGAGTTACCCCTACGAGCAGTACTTC.

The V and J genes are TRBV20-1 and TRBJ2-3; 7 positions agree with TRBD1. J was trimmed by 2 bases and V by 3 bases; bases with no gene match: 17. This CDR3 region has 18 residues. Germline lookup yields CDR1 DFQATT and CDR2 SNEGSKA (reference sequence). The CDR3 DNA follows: TGCAGTGCTAGGAGGGGGCGGACCAACAGCAGAGTCACAGATACGCAGTATTTT. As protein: CSARRGRTNSRVTDTQYF.

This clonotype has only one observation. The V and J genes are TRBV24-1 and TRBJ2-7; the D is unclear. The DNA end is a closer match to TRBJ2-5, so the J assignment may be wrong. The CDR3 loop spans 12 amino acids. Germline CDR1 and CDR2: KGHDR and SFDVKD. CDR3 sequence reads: CATSESTQTQYF. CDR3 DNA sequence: TGTGCCACCAGTGAATCGACCCAGACCCAGTACTTC.

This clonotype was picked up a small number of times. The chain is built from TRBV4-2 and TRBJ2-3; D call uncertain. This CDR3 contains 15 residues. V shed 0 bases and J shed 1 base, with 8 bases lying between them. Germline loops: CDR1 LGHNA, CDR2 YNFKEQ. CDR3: CASSQDLRGTDTQYF. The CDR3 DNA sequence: TGTGCCAGCAGCCAAGATCTTAGGGGCACAGATACGCAGTATTTT.

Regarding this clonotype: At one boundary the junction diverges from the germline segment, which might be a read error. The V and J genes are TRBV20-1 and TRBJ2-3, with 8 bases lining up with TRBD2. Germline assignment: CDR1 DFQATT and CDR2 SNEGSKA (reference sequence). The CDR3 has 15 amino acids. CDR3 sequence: CNAGKTSAMSDTQYF. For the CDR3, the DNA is TGCAATGCTGGGAAGACTAGCGCAATGTCAGATACGCAGTATTTT.